This T cell receptor beta chain comes out of a study of blood T cell repertoires in COVID-19. The overall study: T cells, B-cell-depleted T cells, or PBMCs provided the cDNA or gDNA that served as material.

Profiling relied on immunoSEQ multiplex PCR, and the TCRdb table lists in-frame clones only, not all of them. The top ten clones hold around 9.5% of a sample with 140,000 to 150,000 clones, roughly 84% of them seen once. The sample taken for sequencing was peripheral blood. The TCR comes from a young man with COVID-19, enrolled during active disease.

CDR3 residues: CASSLTGETEAFF. The CDR3 DNA is TGTGCCAGCAGTCTAACAGGGGAAACTGAAGCTTTCTTT. This chain uses TRBV28 with TRBJ1-1; 7 nucleotides line up with TRBD1. This CDR3 comprises 13 residues. Germline CDR1 and CDR2: MDHEN and SYDVKM. With V trimmed by 5 bases and J by 5 bases, 5 bases remained unmatched.